This TCR beta chain came from a study of shared clonotypes between healthy human individuals. Whole-study results and caveats: Approximately 4.6% of naive CD4 clonotypes were shared across several donors. Unshared clonotypes carried lower generation probabilities than those common to all four donors. Tissue TCR repertoires likely differ from these blood-only repertoires.

Execution of the assay was at deep level. Assay used: immunoSEQ multiplex PCR; TCRdb lists only in-frame clones, some missing. The table lists a few million clones, 93% of them singletons. Germline V CDR1 and CDR2: SGHRS, YFSETQ. The CDR3 runs to 13 residues. V shed 4 bases and J 11 bases; nucleotides not matched to a gene: 11. Note on this clone: Its antigen is unidentified.

The receptor was derived from a man aged 18-30 years in good health. Some clones in this sample may be carry-over from other donors' samples. Sequenced input: naive CD4+ T cells from PBMCs. Subset here: CD45RA+ positively selected. The chain carries TRBV5-1 and TRBJ1-1; TRBD1 matches 7 bases. The CDR3 DNA is TGCGCCAGCAGCCATCCGGGACAGCAATCGGCTTTCTTT. It yields the protein CASSHPGQQSAFF.